These 7 T cell receptor beta chains share one sample of origin, sequenced in a study of blood T cells in healthy people across ages. With a J-beta primer mix and a sample-barcoded 5' primer, a second PCR ran 7 to 11 cycles. TCRdb analysed the 5' RACE reads with MiXCR anew, one entry per CDR3 protein. Of hundreds of thousands of distinct CDR3 sequences detected, roughly 56% appear once; the ten largest clones hold roughly 24%. Input material: blood. These receptors all come from a man between 40 and 49 years old in good health.

This clonotype is a singleton in its sample. The CDR3 region is CATSRDGYTGELFF. The CDR3 nucleotides read TGTGCCACCAGCAGGGACGGCTACACCGGGGAGCTGTTTTTT. The genes are TRBV15 and TRBJ2-2; D ambiguous. V was trimmed by 3 bases and J by 3 bases, leaving 8 bases between them. Germline V gene lookup returns CDR1 LNHNV and CDR2 YYDKDF (reference sequence). The CDR3 consists of 14 residues.

J is TRBJ1-6 and V is TRBV15; 11 bases are shared with TRBD1. The CDR3 loop spans 14 amino acids. Per the germline V gene, CDR1 is LNHNV and CDR2 is YYDKDF (reference sequence). With V trimmed by 8 bases and J by 9 bases, 6 bases remained unmatched. Here the CDR3 DNA reads TGTGCCACCGCCAAGGACAGGGGGCTTTCACCCCTCCACTTT. This encodes CATAKDRGLSPLHF.

The gene calls are TRBV20-1 and TRBJ1-2, with a weak D call TRBD1 (6 bases). V lost 5 bases and J lost 7, with 23 bases in between. This CDR3 contains 15 residues. The germline CDR1 and CDR2 sequences are DFQATT and SNEGSKA (reference sequence). CDR3 sequence (DNA): TGCAGTGCTTTTCATACCCAGGGGACCTCATCTGGCTACACCTTC. Encoded protein: CSAFHTQGTSSGYTF.

The CDR3: CASSQGGPLTYEQYF. CDR3 nucleotides: TGTGCCAGCAGCCAAGGGGGACCGCTAACCTACGAGCAGTACTTC. This chain connects TRBV3-1 to TRBJ2-4; D is tentatively TRBD1 or TRBD2 (5 bases each). The assigned J gene may be wrong: the sequence end matches TRBJ2-7 better. This CDR3 has 15 residues. From germline, CDR1 is LGHDT and CDR2 YNNKEL (reference sequence).

The CDR3 nucleotides read TGTGCCAGCACAGGGGAGGGAGATGGCTACACCTTC. Amino acids: CASTGEGDGYTF. The V gene is TRBV2, the J gene TRBJ1-2; possibly TRBD1 for D (6 bases). The V end was cut by 7 bases, the J end by 6 bases, with 12 bases between. The CDR3 covers 12 residues. The germline V gene has CDR1 SNHLY and CDR2 FYNNEI.

This clonotype has only one observation. V gene TRBV20-1 combines with J gene TRBJ2-5; 11 nucleotides match TRBD2. Germline loops: CDR1 DFQATT, CDR2 SNEGSKA (reference sequence). This CDR3 comprises 15 residues. V dropped 0 bases and J dropped 4; count of bases not matched to a gene: 4. The CDR3 nucleotides are TGCAGTGCTAGAGATTTTGGACTAGCGGGAGAGACCCAGTACTTC. Residues: CSARDFGLAGETQYF.

The chain couples TRBV6-5 to TRBJ2-3; D unclear. Trimming left V 7 bases short and J 2 bases short, with 16 bases between. This CDR3 is 15 amino acids long. Germline V gene lookup returns CDR1 MNHEY and CDR2 SVGAGI. This CDR3 reads CASKFFNAPTDTQYF. For the CDR3, the DNA is TGTGCCAGCAAATTCTTCAACGCCCCCACAGATACGCAGTATTTT.